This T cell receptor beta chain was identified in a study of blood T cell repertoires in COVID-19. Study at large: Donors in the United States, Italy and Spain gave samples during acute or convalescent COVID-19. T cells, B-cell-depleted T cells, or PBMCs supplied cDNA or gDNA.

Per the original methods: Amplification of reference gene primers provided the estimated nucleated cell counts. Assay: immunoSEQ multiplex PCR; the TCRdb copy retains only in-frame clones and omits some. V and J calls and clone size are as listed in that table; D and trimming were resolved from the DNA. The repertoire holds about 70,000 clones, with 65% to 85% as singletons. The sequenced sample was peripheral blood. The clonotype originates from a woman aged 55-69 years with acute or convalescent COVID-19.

The CDR3 DNA reads TGTGCCAGTAGTATCCGCCGGTCAGGGACTGGAAACACCATATATTTT. Its protein product is CASSIRRSGTGNTIYF. The chain has TRBV19 and TRBJ1-3; D might be TRBD1 (5 bases). The CDR3 runs 16 residues. The germline gives CDR1 LNHDA, CDR2 SQIVND (reference sequence). V lost 3 bases and J 2 bases, leaving 14 bases between the germline ends.